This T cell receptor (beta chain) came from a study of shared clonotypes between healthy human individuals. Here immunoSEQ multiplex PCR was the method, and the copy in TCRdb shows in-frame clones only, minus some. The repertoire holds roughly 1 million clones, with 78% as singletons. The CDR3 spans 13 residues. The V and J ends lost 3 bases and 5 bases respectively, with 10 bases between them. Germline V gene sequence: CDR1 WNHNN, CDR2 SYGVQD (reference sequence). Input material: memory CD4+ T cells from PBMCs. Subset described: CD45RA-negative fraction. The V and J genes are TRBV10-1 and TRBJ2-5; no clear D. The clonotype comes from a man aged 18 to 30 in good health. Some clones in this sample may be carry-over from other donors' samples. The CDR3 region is CASSDRRSETQYF. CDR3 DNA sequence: TGCGCCAGCAGTGATAGGAGATCGGAGACCCAGTACTTC.